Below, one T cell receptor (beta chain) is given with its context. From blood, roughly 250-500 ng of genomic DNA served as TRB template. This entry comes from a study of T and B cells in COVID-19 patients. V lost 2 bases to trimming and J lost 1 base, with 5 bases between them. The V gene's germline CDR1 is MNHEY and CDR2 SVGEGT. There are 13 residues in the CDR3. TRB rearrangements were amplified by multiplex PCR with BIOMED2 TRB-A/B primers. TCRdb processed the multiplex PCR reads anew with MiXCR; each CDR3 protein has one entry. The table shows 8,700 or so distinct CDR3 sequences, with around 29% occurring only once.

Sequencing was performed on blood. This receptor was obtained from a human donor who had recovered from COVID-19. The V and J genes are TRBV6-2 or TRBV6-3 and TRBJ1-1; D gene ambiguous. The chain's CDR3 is CASSYGPNTEAFF. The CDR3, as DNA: TGTGCCAGCAGTTACGGACCGAACACTGAAGCTTTCTTT.